Listed below are T cell receptor beta chains from one sample, sequenced in a study of beta chain features in type 1 diabetes. Data came from immunoSEQ multiplex PCR; TCRdb stores just in-frame clones and leaves some out. Among nearly 700,000 clones listed, around an eighth were seen once. The sequenced sample was naive CD4+ T cells from blood. Receptors originate from a man younger than 30 with type 1 diabetes. Each CDR3 is given with its conserved first and last residue. D genes are given only for firm matches. The size entry is marked missing in some rows and otherwise reads once, few, many or a size class.

>15|few|TRBV5-6|TRBJ2-5|TRBD2
TGTGCCAGCAGCAGAGGACTAGCGGACCAAGAGACCCAGTACTTC
CASSRGLADQETQYF
>13|-|TRBV30|TRBJ2-3|-
TGTGCCTGGAACCGTATACGCACAGATACGCAGTATTTT
CAWNRIRTDTQYF
>16|-|TRBV19|TRBJ2-5|TRBD2
TGTGCCAGTAAGGGCGGGGGACCTACCTACCAAGAGACCCAGTACTTC
CASKGGGPTYQETQYF
>12|once|TRBV5-6|TRBJ1-5|-
TGTGCCAGCAGCCTTCCCGGTCAGCCCCAGCATTTT
CASSLPGQPQHF
>15|few|TRBV6-1|TRBJ2-7|-
TGTGCCAGCAGTGAAAGGCAGTTGGGGGTCTACGAGCAGTACTTC
CASSERQLGVYEQYF
>16|-|TRBV30|TRBJ1-5|-
TGTGCCTGGAGCGACCCGTTAGACCGGAGTGCATGGCCCCAGCATTTT
CAWSDPLDRSAWPQHF
>13|-|TRBV29-1|TRBJ1-4|TRBD1
TGCAGCGTTGTGGGCAGGGGGAATGAAAAACTGTTTTTT
CSVVGRGNEKLFF
>12|-|TRBV28|TRBJ2-7|TRBD1
TGTGCCAGCAGTCCCGACAGGGAAGAGCAGTACTTC
CASSPDREEQYF
>13|few|TRBV7-8|TRBJ1-2|-
TGTGCCAGCAGCTTCCTCGTGGGCCGAGGCTACACCTTC
CASSFLVGRGYTF
>18|few|TRBV5-1|TRBJ2-3|TRBD1
TGCGCCAGCAGCCGGACGTTCGGCCAGGGGGCCCTCACAGATACGCAGTATTTT
CASSRTFGQGALTDTQYF
>13|-|TRBV7-6|TRBJ1-4|-
TGTGCCAGCAGCCCAGGGGTGGGTGAAAAACTGTTTTTT
CASSPGVGEKLFF
>14|-|TRBV5-1|TRBJ2-2|-
TGCGCCAGCAGCTTGGAGTTGGGGATTGGGGAGCTGTTTTTT
CASSLELGIGELFF
>12|-|TRBV30|TRBJ2-7|TRBD2
TGTGCCTGGAGTGTTGCGGGGGACGAGCAGTACTTC
CAWSVAGDEQYF
>11|-|TRBV5-1|TRBJ1-2|-
TGCGCCAGCAGCTTGAACAGTGGCTACACCTTC
CASSLNSGYTF
>13|few|TRBV30|TRBJ1-4|TRBD1
TGTGCCTGGACACAGGGGCGGAGGGAAAAACTGTTTTTT
CAWTQGRREKLFF
>13|-|TRBV28|TRBJ1-1|TRBD1
TGTGCCAGCAGCCTGGACAGGGACACTGAAGCTTTCTTT
CASSLDRDTEAFF
>13|few|TRBV7-2|TRBJ1-4|-
TGTGCCAGCACCTCGGGGGTATTCGAAAAACTGTTTTTT
CASTSGVFEKLFF
>12|few|TRBV11-3|TRBJ2-7|-
TGTGCCAGCAGCCCTACCGAGGGGGAGCAGTACTTC
CASSPTEGEQYF
>11|-|TRBV25-1|TRBJ1-1|-
TGTGCCAGCAGCCGAAACACTGAAGCTTTCTTT
CASSRNTEAFF
>17|few|TRBV7-8|TRBJ2-1|TRBD2
TGTGCCAGCAGCCAAATGCGGACTAGCGGGGGCCACAATGAGCAGTTCTTC
CASSQMRTSGGHNEQFF
>16|-|TRBV6-5|TRBJ2-4|-
TGTGCCAGCAGTTCCCGACAGGAGAACCTTAAAAACATTCAGTACTTC
CASSSRQENLKNIQYF
>14|-|TRBV7-9|TRBJ1-2|-
TGTGCCAGCAGCTCCAGCGTATTTAACTATGGCTACACCTTC
CASSSSVFNYGYTF
>14|-|TRBV7-9|TRBJ2-1|-
TGTGCCAGCAGCTTATGGGGGGAAAACAATGAGCAGTTCTTC
CASSLWGENNEQFF